These 7 T cell receptor beta chains were all obtained from the same sample, sequenced in a study of OX40 agonist ivuxolimab in advanced cancers. The table came from immunoSEQ multiplex PCR; TCRdb's copy has only in-frame clones and leaves some out. Here the sample spans about 120,000 clones, over 85% being singletons. Material: CD4+ or CD8+ T cells sorted from blood, obtained in a trial of the OX40 agonist ivuxolimab. The receptors come from an adult with an advanced solid tumor such as melanoma, head and neck, liver or kidney cancer.

This clone was recorded a few times. The chain combines TRBV15 with TRBJ2-7, with TRBD2 matching over 8 bases. J lost 8 bases, V lost 6 bases, and 15 bases had no gene match. CDR1 LNHNV and CDR2 YYDKDF come from the germline V gene (reference sequence). The CDR3 covers 15 residues. CDR3 sequence (DNA): TGTGCCACCAGTATAACTAGCGGAACCTTAGACCAGCAGTACTTC. Amino acids: CATSITSGTLDQQYF.

The chain employs TRBV6-5 and TRBJ1-2, with 9 bases identical to TRBD1. J gave up 4 bases and V 4 bases, and 10 bases lay outside the gene matches. The CDR3 covers 16 residues. Germline CDR1 is MNHEY and CDR2 is SVGAGI. The CDR3 region is CASSSVGTGTPYGYTF. DNA of the CDR3: TGTGCCAGCAGTTCCGTTGGGACAGGGACCCCCTATGGCTACACCTTC.

V gene TRBV28 combines with J gene TRBJ1-5; maybe TRBD1 (6 bases). The germline V and J ends were trimmed by 3 bases and 4 bases, with 10 bases remaining between them. The CDR3 contains 14 residues. The germline V gene has CDR1 MDHEN and CDR2 SYDVKM. The CDR3: CASSFSQGNQPQHF. CDR3 DNA: TGTGCCAGCAGTTTTTCGCAGGGGAATCAGCCCCAGCATTTT. Complete variable domain (other parts from reference TRBV28 and TRBJ1-5): DVKVTQSSRYLVKRTGEKVFLECVQDMDHENMFWYRQDPGLGLRLIYFSYDVKMKEKGDIPEGYSVSREKKERFSLILESASTNQTSMYLCASSFSQGNQPQHFGDGTRLSIL.

V and J are TRBV5-4 and TRBJ1-4; TRBD1 might be the D (5 bases). CDR1 SGHNT and CDR2 YYREEE come from the germline V gene (reference sequence). With 0 bases removed from V and 2 bases from J, the gap between germline ends came to 8 bases. This CDR3 has 15 residues. The CDR3 here is CASSLGGVTNEKLFF. The CDR3 DNA sequence: TGTGCCAGCAGCTTGGGGGGGGTTACTAATGAAAAACTGTTTTTT. Full variable domain (remainder filled in from reference TRBV5-4 and TRBJ1-4): ETGVTQSPTHLIKTRGQQVTLRCSSQSGHNTVSWYQQALGQGPQFIFQYYREEENGRGNFPPRFSGLQFPNYSSELNVNALELDDSALYLCASSLGGVTNEKLFFGSGTQLSVL.

The gene calls are TRBV6-5 and TRBJ1-3; D not certain. The germline CDR1 and CDR2 sequences are MNHEY and SVGAGI. V was trimmed by 4 bases and J by 7 bases, leaving 8 bases between them. This CDR3 region has 12 residues. CDR3 nucleotides: TGTGCCAGCAGTTCTCGGGCCAACACCATATATTTT. This encodes CASSSRANTIYF.

CDR3 residues: CASSIDSTVYNEQFF. The CDR3 DNA follows: TGTGCCAGTAGTATTGACAGTACGGTATACAATGAGCAGTTCTTC. The V call is TRBV19, the J call TRBJ2-1; possibly TRBD1 for D (5 bases). This CDR3 is built from 15 residues. Trimming cost V 3 bases and J 4 bases, with 13 bases left between them. The germline V gene encodes CDR1 LNHDA and CDR2 SQIVND (reference sequence).

Only one count was recorded for this clone. The chain is built from TRBV7-2 and TRBJ1-1; D not resolved. The ends were cut back, 1 base at V and 2 bases at J, with 14 bases in the middle. The CDR3 length is 16 residues. Looked up from germline, CDR1 is SGHTA and CDR2 is FQGNSA. The CDR3 loop reads CASSLEAGYVNTEAFF. CDR3 in DNA: TGTGCCAGCAGCTTAGAGGCCGGCTATGTTAACACTGAAGCTTTCTTT.